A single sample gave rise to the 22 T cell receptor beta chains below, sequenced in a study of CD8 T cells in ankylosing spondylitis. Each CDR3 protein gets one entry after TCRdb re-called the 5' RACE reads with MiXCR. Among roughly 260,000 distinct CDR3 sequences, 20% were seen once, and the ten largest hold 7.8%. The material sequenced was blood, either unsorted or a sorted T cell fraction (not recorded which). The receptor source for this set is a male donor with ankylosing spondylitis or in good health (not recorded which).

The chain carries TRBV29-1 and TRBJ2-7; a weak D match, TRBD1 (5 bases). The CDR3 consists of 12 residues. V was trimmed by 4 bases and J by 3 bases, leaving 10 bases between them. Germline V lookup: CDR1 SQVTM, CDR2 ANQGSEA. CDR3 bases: TGCAGCGTTGCAGACAGTCGCTACGAGCAGTACGTC. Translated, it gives CSVADSRYEQYV.

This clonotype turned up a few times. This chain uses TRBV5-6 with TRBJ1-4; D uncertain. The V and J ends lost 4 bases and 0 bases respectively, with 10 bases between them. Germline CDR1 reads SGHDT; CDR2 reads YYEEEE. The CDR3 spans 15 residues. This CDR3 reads CASSRGPATNEKLFF. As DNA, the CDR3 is TGTGCCAGCAGCCGCGGGCCTGCAACTAATGAAAAACTGTTTTTT. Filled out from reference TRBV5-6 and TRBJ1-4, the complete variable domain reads DAGVTQSPTHLIKTRGQQVTLRCSPKSGHDTVSWYQQALGQGPQFIFQYYEEEERQRGNFPDRFSGHQFPNYSSELNVNALLLGDSALYLCASSRGPATNEKLFFGSGTQLSVL.

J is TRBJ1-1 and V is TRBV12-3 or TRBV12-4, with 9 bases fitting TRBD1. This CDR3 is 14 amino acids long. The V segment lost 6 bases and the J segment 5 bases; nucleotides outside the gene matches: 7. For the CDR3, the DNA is TGTGCCAGCAGCCCTCAGACAGGGGGGACTGAAGCTTTCTTT. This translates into CASSPQTGGTEAFF.

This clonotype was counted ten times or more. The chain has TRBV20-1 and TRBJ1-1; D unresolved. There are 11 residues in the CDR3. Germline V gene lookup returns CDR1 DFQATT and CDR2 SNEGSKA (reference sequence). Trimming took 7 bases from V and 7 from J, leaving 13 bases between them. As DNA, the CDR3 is TGCAGTGGGGTTACGGGCCGTGAAGCTTTCTTT. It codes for CSGVTGREAFF.

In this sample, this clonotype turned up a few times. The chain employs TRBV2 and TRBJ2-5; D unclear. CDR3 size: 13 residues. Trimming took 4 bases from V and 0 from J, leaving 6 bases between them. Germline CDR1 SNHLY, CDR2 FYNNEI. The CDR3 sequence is CASSVSNQETQYF. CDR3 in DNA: TGTGCCAGCAGTGTCAGCAACCAAGAGACCCAGTACTTC.

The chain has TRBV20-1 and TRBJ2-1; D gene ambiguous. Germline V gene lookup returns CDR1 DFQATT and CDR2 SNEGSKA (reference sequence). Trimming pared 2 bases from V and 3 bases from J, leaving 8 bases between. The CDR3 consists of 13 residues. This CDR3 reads CSARSRVYNEQFF. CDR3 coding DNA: TGCAGTGCTAGAAGCCGGGTCTACAATGAGCAGTTCTTC.

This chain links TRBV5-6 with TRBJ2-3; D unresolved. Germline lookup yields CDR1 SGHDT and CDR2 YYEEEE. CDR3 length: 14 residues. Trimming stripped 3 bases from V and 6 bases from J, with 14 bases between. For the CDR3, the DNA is TGTGCCAGCAGCTCAGGACGGCTACGGGATACGCAGTATTTT. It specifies CASSSGRLRDTQYF.

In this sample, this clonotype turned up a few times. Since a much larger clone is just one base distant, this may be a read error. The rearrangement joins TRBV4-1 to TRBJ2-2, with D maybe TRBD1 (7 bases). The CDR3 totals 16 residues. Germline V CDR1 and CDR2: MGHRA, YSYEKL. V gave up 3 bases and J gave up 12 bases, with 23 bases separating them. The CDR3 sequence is CASSQASQGRSDKLFF. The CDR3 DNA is TGCGCCAGCAGCCAGGCATCACAGGGGAGGTCGGACAAGCTGTTTTTT.

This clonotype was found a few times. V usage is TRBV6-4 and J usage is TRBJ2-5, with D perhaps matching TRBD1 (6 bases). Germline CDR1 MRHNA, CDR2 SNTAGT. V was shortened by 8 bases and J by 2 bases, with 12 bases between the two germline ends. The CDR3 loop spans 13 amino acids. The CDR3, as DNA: TGTGCCAGCCGGGACAAGGGACAAGAGACCCAGTACTTC. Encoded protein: CASRDKGQETQYF.

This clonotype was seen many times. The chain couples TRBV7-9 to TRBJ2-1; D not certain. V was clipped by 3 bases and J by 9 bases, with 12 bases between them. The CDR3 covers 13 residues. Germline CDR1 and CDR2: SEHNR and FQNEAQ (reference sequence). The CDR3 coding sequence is TGTGCCAGCAGCTTCCCCAGGATGAGTGAGCAGTTCTTC. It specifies CASSFPRMSEQFF.

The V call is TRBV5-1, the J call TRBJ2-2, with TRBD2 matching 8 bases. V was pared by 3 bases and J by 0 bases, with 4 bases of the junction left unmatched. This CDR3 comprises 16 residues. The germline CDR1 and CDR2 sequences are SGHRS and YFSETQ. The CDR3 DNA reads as TGCGCCAGCAGCTCCTTAGCGGGGCCGAACACCGGGGAGCTGTTTTTT. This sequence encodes CASSSLAGPNTGELFF.

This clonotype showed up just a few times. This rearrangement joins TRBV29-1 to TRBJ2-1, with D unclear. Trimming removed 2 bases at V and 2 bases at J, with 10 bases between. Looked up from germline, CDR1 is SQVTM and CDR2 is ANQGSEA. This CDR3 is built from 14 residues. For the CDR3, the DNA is TGCAGCGTTGAATGGGCAGGACCCTACAATGAGCAGTTCTTC. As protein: CSVEWAGPYNEQFF.

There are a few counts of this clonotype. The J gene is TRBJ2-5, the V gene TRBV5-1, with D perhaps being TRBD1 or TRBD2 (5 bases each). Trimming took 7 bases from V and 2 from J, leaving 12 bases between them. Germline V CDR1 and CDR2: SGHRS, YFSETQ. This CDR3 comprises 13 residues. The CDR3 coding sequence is TGCGCCAGCGCCGGGACGGTACAAGAGACCCAGTACTTC. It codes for CASAGTVQETQYF. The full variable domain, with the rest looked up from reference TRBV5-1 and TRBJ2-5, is KAGVTQTPRYLIKTRGQQVTLSCSPISGHRSVSWYQQTPGQGLQFLFEYFSETQRNKGNFPGRFSGRQFSNSRSEMNVSTLELGDSALYLCASAGTVQETQYFGPGTRLLVL.

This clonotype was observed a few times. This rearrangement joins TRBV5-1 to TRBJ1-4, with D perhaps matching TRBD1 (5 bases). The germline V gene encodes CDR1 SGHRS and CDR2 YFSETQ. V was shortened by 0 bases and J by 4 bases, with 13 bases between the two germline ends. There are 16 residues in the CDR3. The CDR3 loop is CASSLAAEGINEKLFF. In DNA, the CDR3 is TGCGCCAGCAGCTTGGCCGCGGAGGGGATTAATGAAAAACTGTTTTTT.

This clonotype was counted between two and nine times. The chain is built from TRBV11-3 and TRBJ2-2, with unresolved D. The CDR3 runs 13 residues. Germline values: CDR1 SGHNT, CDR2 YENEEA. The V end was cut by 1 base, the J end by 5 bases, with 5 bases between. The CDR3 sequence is CASSLVHTGELFF. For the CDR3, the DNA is TGTGCCAGCAGCTTAGTTCATACCGGGGAGCTGTTTTTT.

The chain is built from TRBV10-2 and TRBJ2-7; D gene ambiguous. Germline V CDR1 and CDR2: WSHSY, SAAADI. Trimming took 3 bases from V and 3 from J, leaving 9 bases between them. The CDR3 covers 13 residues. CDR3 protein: CASSERSNYEQYV. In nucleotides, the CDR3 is TGCGCCAGCAGTGAACGGAGCAACTACGAGCAGTACGTC.

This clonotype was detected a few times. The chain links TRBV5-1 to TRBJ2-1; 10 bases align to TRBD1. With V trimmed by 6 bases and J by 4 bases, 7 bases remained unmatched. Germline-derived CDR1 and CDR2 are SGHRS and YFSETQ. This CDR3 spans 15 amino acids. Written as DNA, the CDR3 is TGCGCCAGCAATGCACCGGGACAGGGGTACAATGAGCAGTTCTTC. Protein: CASNAPGQGYNEQFF.

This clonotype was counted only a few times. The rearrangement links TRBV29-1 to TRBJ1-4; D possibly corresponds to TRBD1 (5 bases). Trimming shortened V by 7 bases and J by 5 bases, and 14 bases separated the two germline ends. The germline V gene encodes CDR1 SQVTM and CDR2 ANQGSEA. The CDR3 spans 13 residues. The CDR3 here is CSAGDVGNEKLFF. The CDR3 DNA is TGCAGCGCGGGGGACGTTGGAAATGAAAAACTGTTTTTT.

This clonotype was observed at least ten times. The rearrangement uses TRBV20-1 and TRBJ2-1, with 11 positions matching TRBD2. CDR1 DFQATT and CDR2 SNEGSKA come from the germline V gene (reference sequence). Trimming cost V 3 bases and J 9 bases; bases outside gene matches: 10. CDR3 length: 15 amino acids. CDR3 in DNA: TGCAGTGCTAGGTTTAGCGGGGGGGCCGTTCGTGAGCAGTTCTTC. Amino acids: CSARFSGGAVREQFF.

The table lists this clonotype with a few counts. Written as DNA, the CDR3 is TGCAGCGTGTTCGTGGGACAGGCAACAGATACGCAGTATTTT. It codes for CSVFVGQATDTQYF. The rearrangement joins TRBV29-1 to TRBJ2-3; TRBD1 matches at 8 bases. The CDR3 length is 14 residues. The V gene's germline CDR1 is SQVTM and CDR2 ANQGSEA. V gave up 6 bases and J gave up 3 bases; unmatched junction bases: 8.

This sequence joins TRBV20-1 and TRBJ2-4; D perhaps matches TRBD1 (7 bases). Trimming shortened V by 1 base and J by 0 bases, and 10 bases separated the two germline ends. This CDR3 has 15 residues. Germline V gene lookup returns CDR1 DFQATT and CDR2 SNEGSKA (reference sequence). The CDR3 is CSARVRGEAKNIQYF. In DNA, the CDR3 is TGCAGTGCTAGAGTCAGGGGGGAAGCCAAAAACATTCAGTACTTC.

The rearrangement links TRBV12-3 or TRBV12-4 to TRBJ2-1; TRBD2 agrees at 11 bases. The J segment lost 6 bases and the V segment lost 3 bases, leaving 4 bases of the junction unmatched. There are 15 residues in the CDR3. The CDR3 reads CASSLYTSGGNEQFF. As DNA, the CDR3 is TGTGCCAGCAGTTTGTATACTAGCGGGGGCAATGAGCAGTTCTTC.